The sequence of this T cell receptor beta chain was determined in a study of blood T cell repertoires in COVID-19. Study background: Collection of acute and convalescent COVID-19 samples took place in the United States, Italy and Spain.

Assay: immunoSEQ multiplex PCR; the TCRdb copy retains only in-frame clones and omits some. The sample records around 50,000 clones, approximately 87% being singletons. The CDR3 runs 14 residues. This rearrangement joins TRBV21-1 to TRBJ1-1. TRBV21-1 is an annotated pseudogene. The receptor comes from a human donor in a cohort sampled during active COVID-19. The sequencing input was peripheral blood. The CDR3 DNA follows: TGTGCCAGCGCGGGAAATGTAATGAACACTGAAGCTTTCTTT. The encoded protein is CASAGNVMNTEAFF.